These 26 T cell receptor beta chains were sequenced from one sample in a study of blood T cell repertoires in COVID-19. Libraries were prepared by immunoSEQ multiplex PCR; TCRdb keeps only in-frame clonotypes and omits some of them. This sample has about 230,000 clones, with approximately 90% found just once. Sequenced input: peripheral blood. These receptors all stem from a man aged 25 to 45 with COVID-19, enrolled during active disease.

The rearrangement links TRBV13 to TRBJ2-3; weak D call: TRBD1 (7 bases). CDR1 PRHDT and CDR2 FYEKMQ come from the germline V gene (reference sequence). This CDR3 comprises 16 residues. Trimming stripped 5 bases from V and 4 bases from J, with 19 bases between. CDR3 residues: CASSRNGGGAPDTQYF. In DNA, the CDR3 is TGTGCCAGCAGCAGAAATGGAGGGGGCGCACCAGATACGCAGTATTTT.

This chain links TRBV20-1 with TRBJ1-2; 7 positions match TRBD1. The length of the CDR3 is 15 residues. Losses at the gene ends were 3 bases for V and 5 bases for J; bases not matched to a gene: 12. Germline CDR1 reads DFQATT; CDR2 reads SNEGSKA (reference sequence). CDR3 residues: CSASHPDRVGYGYTF. CDR3 DNA: TGCAGTGCTAGTCACCCCGACAGGGTGGGTTATGGCTACACCTTC.

This chain uses TRBV10-3 with TRBJ1-2; 8 bases agree with TRBD1. This CDR3 region has 16 residues. With 4 bases clipped from V and 0 bases from J, the junction kept 7 bases outside the gene matches. Looked up from germline, CDR1 is ENHRY and CDR2 is SYGVKD. CDR3 sequence (DNA): TGTGCCATCAGTGCCCGGGACAGGATGACTAACTATGGCTACACCTTC. Its protein product is CAISARDRMTNYGYTF.

The rearrangement links TRBV9 to TRBJ2-7; 10 bases are shared with TRBD1. Germline V gene lookup returns CDR1 SGDLS and CDR2 YYNGEE. The CDR3 length is 14 residues. V was pared by 2 bases and J by 5 bases, with 4 bases of the junction left unmatched. The CDR3 sequence is CASSVGQGVDEQYF. The CDR3 DNA is TGTGCCAGCAGCGTTGGACAGGGGGTGGACGAGCAGTACTTC.

This sequence joins TRBV6-5 and TRBJ2-1; 10 nucleotides match TRBD2. The CDR3 has 15 amino acids. Germline trimming cut 0 bases from V and 7 bases from J; bases unmatched to any gene: 3. Germline V CDR1 and CDR2: MNHEY, SVGAGI. The CDR3 spells CASSYSLAGVNEQFF. CDR3 in DNA: TGTGCCAGCAGTTACTCCCTAGCGGGAGTAAATGAGCAGTTCTTC.

This clone appeared once. V usage is TRBV19 and J usage is TRBJ1-2; TRBD1 aligns across 7 bases. This CDR3 spans 17 amino acids. V gave up 3 bases and J gave up 4 bases; unmatched junction bases: 14. CDR1 is LNHDA, CDR2 SQIVND, per germline (reference sequence). The CDR3 DNA reads as TGTGCCAGTAGTATTTACAGGGGCCGCGGGGTCCTCTATGGCTACACCTTC. Protein: CASSIYRGRGVLYGYTF. The full variable domain, with the rest looked up from reference TRBV19 and TRBJ1-2, is DGGITQSPKYLFRKEGQNVTLSCEQNLNHDAMYWYRQDPGQGLRLIYYSQIVNDFQKGDIAEGYSVSREKKESFPLTVTSAQKNPTAFYLCASSIYRGRGVLYGYTFGSGTRLTVV.

The DNA for the CDR3 is TGTGCCACCAGTGGAACGGGATCCGAGACCCAGTACTTC. Translated: CATSGTGSETQYF. This chain uses TRBV24-1 with TRBJ2-5; weak D call: TRBD2 (5 bases). The germline gives CDR1 KGHDR, CDR2 SFDVKD. The CDR3 spans 13 residues. Trimming stripped 5 bases from V and 5 bases from J, with 11 bases between.

The chain joins TRBV4-1 to TRBJ1-1; no clear D. The germline V and J ends were trimmed by 6 bases and 1 base, with 12 bases remaining between them. CDR1 is MGHRA and CDR2 is YSYEKL in the germline V gene. The CDR3 is made up of 14 amino acids. In nucleotides, the CDR3 is TGCGCCAGCAGGAAGCAGGCCGCGAACACTGAAGCTTTCTTT. Its protein is CASRKQAANTEAFF.

The chain links TRBV5-1 to TRBJ1-1; TRBD1 might be the D (6 bases). V dropped 5 bases and J dropped 1 base, with 15 bases sitting between them. This CDR3 comprises 15 residues. From germline, CDR1 is SGHRS and CDR2 YFSETQ. This CDR3 reads CASREAGASNTEAFF. The CDR3 DNA reads TGCGCCAGCAGGGAGGCAGGGGCTTCGAACACTGAAGCTTTCTTT.

This clone was picked up a small number of times. One end of the junction is discordant with germline, which a read error may explain. The chain couples TRBV13 to TRBJ2-7, with 14 bases aligning to TRBD2. Per the germline V gene, CDR1 is PRHDT and CDR2 is FYEKMQ (reference sequence). CDR3 length: 12 residues. The CDR3 nucleotides read TGTGCCAGCAGCACGGGACTAGCGGGAGAGGACTTC. It codes for CASSTGLAGEDF.

This sequence joins TRBV7-9 and TRBJ1-1; maybe TRBD1 (5 bases). Germline-derived CDR1 and CDR2 are SEHNR and FQNEAQ (reference sequence). Trimming took off 1 base at V and 1 base at J, with 10 bases between the two ends. CDR3 size: 15 residues. As DNA, the CDR3 is TGTGCCAGCAGCTTAGGCGTAGGGGCGAACACTGAAGCTTTCTTT. Protein sequence: CASSLGVGANTEAFF. Drawing the rest from reference TRBV7-9 and TRBJ1-1, the complete variable domain is DTGVSQNPRHKITKRGQNVTFRCDPISEHNRLYWYRQTLGQGPEFLTYFQNEAQLEKSRLLSDRFSAERPKGSFSTLEIQRTEQGDSAMYLCASSLGVGANTEAFFGQGTRLTVV.

This chain links TRBV12-5 with TRBJ1-2; 9 positions match TRBD1. The CDR3 consists of 17 residues. In germline, CDR1 is LGHNT, CDR2 FRNRAP. Trimming at V came to 2 bases and at J to 6 bases, leaving 13 bases not matched to a gene. This chain's CDR3 is CASGLFHPRDRADGYTF. CDR3 DNA: TGTGCTAGTGGTTTGTTCCACCCCCGGGACAGGGCGGATGGCTACACCTTC.

V and J are TRBV5-1 and TRBJ2-3; a weak D match, TRBD1 (6 bases). The germline V gene has CDR1 SGHRS and CDR2 YFSETQ. There are 14 residues in the CDR3. V was trimmed by 3 bases and J by 2 bases, leaving 10 bases between them. The chain's CDR3 is CASSWTDNTDTQYF. Written as DNA, the CDR3 is TGCGCCAGCAGCTGGACAGATAACACAGATACGCAGTATTTT. The full variable domain, its missing parts supplied by reference TRBV5-1 and TRBJ2-3, is KAGVTQTPRYLIKTRGQQVTLSCSPISGHRSVSWYQQTPGQGLQFLFEYFSETQRNKGNFPGRFSGRQFSNSRSEMNVSTLELGDSALYLCASSWTDNTDTQYFGPGTRLTVL.

V usage is TRBV9 and J usage is TRBJ2-7; 10 nucleotides agree with TRBD2. Per the germline V gene, CDR1 is SGDLS and CDR2 is YYNGEE. J lost 0 bases, V lost 0 bases, and 0 bases had no gene match. The CDR3 consists of 15 residues. CDR3 DNA sequence: TGTGCCAGCAGCGTAGGGACTAGCGGCTCCTACGAGCAGTACTTC. Its protein product is CASSVGTSGSYEQYF.

The chain employs TRBV7-6 and TRBJ1-2; D is undetermined. The CDR3 is 12 amino acids. Germline V gene data show CDR1 as SGHVS and CDR2 as FNYEAQ. V lost 5 bases to trimming and J lost 6 bases, with 10 bases between them. DNA of the CDR3: TGTGCCAGCAGCCGAACACGGGATGGCTACACCTTC. As protein: CASSRTRDGYTF.

This clone has more than one count but fewer than ten. The gene calls are TRBV19 and TRBJ2-7; 11 bases line up with TRBD2. The germline gives CDR1 LNHDA, CDR2 SQIVND (reference sequence). This CDR3 is built from 18 residues. V was clipped by 4 bases and J by 4 bases; unmatched bases: 15. DNA of the CDR3: TGTGCCAGTAGTAGAGAGGCAGGGTCGGGGACTAGCGGTTACGAGCAGTACTTC. Residues: CASSREAGSGTSGYEQYF.

The chain is built from TRBV19 and TRBJ1-5; D may be TRBD1 (6 bases). Germline loops: CDR1 LNHDA, CDR2 SQIVND (reference sequence). The CDR3 has 14 residues. V dropped 4 bases and J dropped 6 bases, with 13 bases sitting between them. As DNA, the CDR3 is TGTGCCAGTAGTACAAACAAGGGGGTTCAGCCCCAGCATTTT. This gives the protein CASSTNKGVQPQHF.

In DNA form, the CDR3 reads TGTGCCAGCAGGCCGGGACAGGTTAATTGGCCCCAGCATTTT. Encoded protein: CASRPGQVNWPQHF. The rearrangement links TRBV28 to TRBJ1-5; 8 bases align to TRBD1. Losses at the gene ends were 6 bases for V and 9 bases for J; bases not matched to a gene: 10. The CDR3 spans 14 residues. Germline CDR1 reads MDHEN; CDR2 reads SYDVKM.

V and J are TRBV14 and TRBJ1-2; maybe TRBD1 (5 bases). This CDR3 region has 13 residues. The germline V gene encodes CDR1 SGHDN and CDR2 FVKESK. Trimming stripped 4 bases from V and 5 bases from J, with 11 bases between. The CDR3 region has the DNA TGTGCCAGCAGCCCGTACAGGAGTTATGGCTACACCTTC. Protein product: CASSPYRSYGYTF.

The V call is TRBV10-3, the J call TRBJ2-1; 7 nucleotides line up with TRBD1. V lost 2 bases, J lost 10 bases, and 5 bases stayed unmatched. The CDR3 spans 13 residues. The germline CDR1 and CDR2 sequences are ENHRY and SYGVKD. The DNA of the CDR3 is TGTGCCATCAGTGAGAAGGGGGCCTGGGAGCAGTTCTTC. Translation gives CAISEKGAWEQFF.

This chain connects TRBV27 to TRBJ1-2, with TRBD1 identical over 9 bases. The CDR3 loop spans 15 amino acids. The ends lost 6 bases at V and 0 bases at J; junction bases unmatched: 5. Germline CDR1 reads MNHEY; CDR2 reads SMNVEV (reference sequence). The CDR3 sequence: CASSPRTGANYGYTF. The CDR3 bases are TGTGCCAGCAGCCCTAGGACAGGGGCTAACTATGGCTACACCTTC.

The gene calls are TRBV19 and TRBJ2-1; the match to TRBD2 covers 11 bases. The length of the CDR3 is 16 residues. V lost 3 bases to trimming and J lost 4 bases; unmatched junction nucleotides: 5. CDR1 LNHDA and CDR2 SQIVND come from the germline V gene (reference sequence). CDR3 residues: CASSIASGGSYNEQFF. The CDR3 DNA reads TGTGCCAGTAGTATTGCTAGCGGGGGGTCTTACAATGAGCAGTTCTTC. Full variable domain (remainder filled in from reference TRBV19 and TRBJ2-1): DGGITQSPKYLFRKEGQNVTLSCEQNLNHDAMYWYRQDPGQGLRLIYYSQIVNDFQKGDIAEGYSVSREKKESFPLTVTSAQKNPTAFYLCASSIASGGSYNEQFFGPGTRLTVL.

The V call is TRBV19, the J call TRBJ2-2; TRBD2 agrees at 7 bases. The trim removed 8 bases at V and 0 bases at J, leaving 6 bases unmatched. Germline V gives CDR1 LNHDA, CDR2 SQIVND (reference sequence). The CDR3 contains 15 residues. The CDR3 region has the DNA TGTGCCAGTGGGCCACTAGCGCCGAACACCGGGGAGCTGTTTTTT. This sequence encodes CASGPLAPNTGELFF.

The chain is built from TRBV18 and TRBJ1-2, with no clear D. Germline CDR1 KGHSH, CDR2 LQKENI. The CDR3 covers 15 residues. V lost 1 base and J lost 1, with 10 bases in between. The CDR3 sequence: CASSPLQAYNYGYTF. For the CDR3, the DNA is TGTGCCAGCTCACCACTGCAGGCATATAACTATGGCTACACCTTC.

This rearrangement joins TRBV18 to TRBJ1-5, with TRBD1 as a possible D gene (6 bases). Germline lookup yields CDR1 KGHSH and CDR2 LQKENI. The CDR3 extends over 15 amino acids. The V gene lost 3 bases and the J gene lost 9 bases, with 18 bases spanning the gap. CDR3 in DNA: TGTGCCAGCTCACCGTCGGGACACCTCTTGCCGCCCCAGCATTTT. It yields the protein CASSPSGHLLPPQHF. The variable domain in full, with the rest retrieved from reference TRBV18 and TRBJ1-5, is NAGVMQNPRHLVRRRGQEARLRCSPMKGHSHVYWYRQLPEEGLKFMVYLQKENIIDESGMPKERFSAEFPKEGPSILRIQQVVRGDSAAYFCASSPSGHLLPPQHFGDGTRLSIL.

This clone was seen a handful of times. The chain recombines TRBV21-1 with TRBJ1-6; whether TRBD1, the table's D call, matches the DNA was not checked. TRBV21-1 is a pseudogene segment. The CDR3 is made up of 15 amino acids. The CDR3 region has the DNA TGTGCCAGCAGCAAAGGGACAGGGAATTACTCACCCCTCCACTTT. Translated, it gives CASSKGTGNYSPLHF.